The rows below give T cell receptor beta chains drawn from one sample of a study of beta chain features in type 1 diabetes. Only in-frame clones appear in the TCRdb table, and some are missing; sequencing was by immunoSEQ multiplex PCR. The sample lists fewer than 350,000 clones, 15% occurring once. Sequencing was carried out using naive CD4+ T cells from blood. The receptor set was obtained from a man aged 18 to 30 with type 1 diabetes. The CDR3 runs from the conserved cysteine through the conserved F or W. The D gene is left open where the match is weak. The size entry is marked missing in some rows and otherwise reads once, few, many or a size class.

len,j_gene,abundance,d_gene,v_gene,CDR3nt,CDR3aa
14,TRBJ2-3,once,TRBD2,TRBV5-4,TGTGCCAGCAGCTATCCCGGGACTAGAGATACGCAGTATTTT,CASSYPGTRDTQYF
15,TRBJ2-7,few,TRBD1,TRBV28,TGTGCCAGCTGCCTCTGGACAGGGGGGGACTACGAGCAGTACTTC,CASCLWTGGDYEQYF
16,TRBJ2-3,-,TRBD2,TRBV6-6,TGTGCCAGCAGCAGACCCCTAGCGGGAGGCACAGATACGCAGTATTTT,CASSRPLAGGTDTQYF
15,TRBJ2-2,-,-,TRBV11-2,TGTGCCAGCAGCTTAGTCTACAGCCGCACCGGGGAGCTGTTTTTT,CASSLVYSRTGELFF
15,TRBJ2-2,-,TRBD1,TRBV5-1,TGCGCCAGCAGCACCGGACAGGCGAACACCGGGGAGCTGTTTTTT,CASSTGQANTGELFF
16,TRBJ2-1,few,TRBD2,TRBV15,TGTGCCACCAGCAGAGATCCGGGGACTAGTTACAATGAGCAGTTCTTC,CATSRDPGTSYNEQFF
16,TRBJ2-6,-,-,TRBV6-5,TGTGCCAGCAGTTACTCGGCGGGCTCTGGGGCCAACGTCCTGACTTTC,CASSYSAGSGANVLTF
15,TRBJ2-7,few,TRBD1,TRBV18,TGTGCCAGCTTACCAGTCGCTGGGACAGGGGCAGAGCAGTACTTC,CASLPVAGTGAEQYF
11,TRBJ1-1,few,-,TRBV2,TGTGCCAGCAGCCGACAGCTTGAAGCTTTCTTT,CASSRQLEAFF
15,TRBJ2-5,few,TRBD2,TRBV6-4,TGTGCCAGCAGTGCTAGCGGGCTAGTTCAAGAGACCCAGTACTTC,CASSASGLVQETQYF
16,TRBJ2-6,-,TRBD1,TRBV28,TGTGCCAGCAGTTCACAGGGGGCGGAAGGGGCCAACGTCCTGACTTTC,CASSSQGAEGANVLTF
15,TRBJ2-7,-,TRBD2,TRBV28,TGTGCCAGCAGTTGGACTAGCGGGCCTTCCTACGAGCAGTACTTC,CASSWTSGPSYEQYF
18,TRBJ1-2,-,TRBD1,TRBV10-3,TGTGCCATCAGTGCCGTTTCATCGACAGGGGGAGGCAATGGTGGCTACACCTTC,CAISAVSSTGGGNGGYTF
12,TRBJ2-7,-,TRBD2,TRBV2,TGTGCCAGCACCCTTAGCGGGTACGAGCAGTACTTC,CASTLSGYEQYF
15,TRBJ1-2,few,TRBD1,TRBV7-2,TGTGCCAGCAGCTTAAGGCCAGGGGGCGACTATGGCTACACCTTC,CASSLRPGGDYGYTF
13,TRBJ2-2,few,-,TRBV29-1,TGCAGCGCCCCATATGGGGGGACCGGGGAGCTGTTTTTT,CSAPYGGTGELFF
16,TRBJ2-1,few,TRBD2,TRBV4-3,TGCGCCAGCAGCCAAGATTGGCTAGCGGGGACAAATGAGCAGTTCTTC,CASSQDWLAGTNEQFF
15,TRBJ2-7,-,-,TRBV7-2,TGTGCCAGCAGCTCCCTGCGGGACAGCCTGTGGGAGCAGTACTTC,CASSSLRDSLWEQYF
12,TRBJ2-3,few,-,TRBV27,TGTGCCAGCAGTTCCAACACAGATACGCAGTATTTT,CASSSNTDTQYF
15,TRBJ2-7,-,TRBD2,TRBV5-4,TGTGCCAGCAGCCCGGGACTAGCGGGAGGCCACGAGCAGTACTTC,CASSPGLAGGHEQYF
18,TRBJ2-2,-,TRBD1,TRBV5-1,TGCGCCAGCAGCTTGGGGGCAGGGGGCCTTCCGAACACCGGGGAGCTGTTTTTT,CASSLGAGGLPNTGELFF
13,TRBJ1-5,few,TRBD1,TRBV30,TGTGCCTGGAGTGTCCAGGGGGGCCAGCCCCAGCATTTT,CAWSVQGGQPQHF
12,TRBJ1-5,few,TRBD1,TRBV7-2,TGTGCCAGTCGAAGGGACAGTCAGCCCCAGCATTTT,CASRRDSQPQHF
14,TRBJ1-6,-,TRBD1,TRBV6-5,TGTGCCAGCAGCCCCGGGACAGAAAATTCACCCCTCCACTTT,CASSPGTENSPLHF
14,TRBJ2-2,-,TRBD1,TRBV7-7,TGTGCCGTAGGGACAGGGGTGAACACCGGGGAGCTGTTTTTT,CAVGTGVNTGELFF
16,TRBJ2-5,-,TRBD2,TRBV9,TGTGCCAGCAGCGTAGGGACTAGCGGGGGTATGGAGACCCAGTACTTC,CASSVGTSGGMETQYF
13,TRBJ2-5,-,TRBD2,TRBV28,TGTGCCAGCAGAGGACTAGCGAAAGAGACCCAGTACTTC,CASRGLAKETQYF
17,TRBJ1-3,few,-,TRBV28,TGTGCCAGCAGTTCCGCTAGTGGGTCATTCTCTGGAAACACCATATATTTT,CASSSASGSFSGNTIYF
19,TRBJ2-5,-,TRBD2,TRBV5-5,TGTGCCAGCAGCTCAACCTGGACTAGCGCCTCATCAGTTACAGAGACCCAGTACTTC,CASSSTWTSASSVTETQYF
15,TRBJ2-7,-,TRBD1,TRBV28,TGTGCCAGCAGGTCGGGACAGGGATTAGGTCACGAGCAGTACTTC,CASRSGQGLGHEQYF
14,TRBJ2-5,-,TRBD2,TRBV30,TGTGTCTGGACGGGACTAGCGTACCAAGAGACCCAGTACTTC,CVWTGLAYQETQYF
18,TRBJ2-1,few,TRBD2,TRBV19,TGTGCCAGTAGTAGACTAGCGGGGGGCCAGAGCTCCTACAATGAGCAGTTCTTC,CASSRLAGGQSSYNEQFF
16,TRBJ1-1,few,TRBD1,TRBV28,TGTGCCAGCAGTTTGCCTACCCTGACAGGGTTAATAGAAGCTTTCTTT,CASSLPTLTGLIEAFF
16,TRBJ1-1,-,-,TRBV4-3,TGCGCCAGCAGCCAAGGTTTCGCCAGGGCGAACACTGAAGCTTTCTTT,CASSQGFARANTEAFF
14,TRBJ2-1,few,TRBD1,TRBV5-1,TGCGCCAGCAGCATCGGACAGGTTAGGAATGAGCAGTTCTTC,CASSIGQVRNEQFF
15,TRBJ2-3,-,TRBD2,TRBV4-1,TGCGCCAGCAGCCCCTCGGGACTAGCGAGAAATACGCAGTATTTT,CASSPSGLARNTQYF
13,TRBJ2-7,-,-,TRBV6-1,TGTGCCAGCAGTGAAGTCCCAGGAGGGGAGCAGTACTTC,CASSEVPGGEQYF
11,TRBJ2-7,-,-,TRBV7-2,TGTGCCAGCAGTCCGGGCTACGAGCAGTACTTC,CASSPGYEQYF
16,TRBJ1-2,few,-,TRBV5-4,TGTGCCAGCAGCTTGGGGAGACGGACAACTAACTATGGCTACACCTTC,CASSLGRRTTNYGYTF
13,TRBJ2-7,-,-,TRBV7-2,TGTGCCAGCCGGCAGGTCCCTTCGGGGGAGCAGTACTTC,CASRQVPSGEQYF
13,TRBJ1-3,-,-,TRBV7-9,TGTGCCAGCAGCAAGGACACAGGAAACACCATATATTTT,CASSKDTGNTIYF
16,TRBJ2-3,few,-,TRBV5-1,TGCGCCAGCAGTGAGAGGGTGACGGAATCTGGAGATACGCAGTATTTT,CASSERVTESGDTQYF
17,TRBJ2-7,few,-,TRBV21-1,TGTGCCAGCAGCAAAATAGATGGTCGGGGGAAACCCTACGAGCAGTACTTC,CASSKIDGRGKPYEQYF
13,TRBJ2-7,-,-,TRBV28,TGTGCCAGCAGTTTACGGTCCGTCTACGAGCAGTACTTC,CASSLRSVYEQYF
15,TRBJ1-4,-,-,TRBV28,TGTGCCAGCAGTTCTATTTTCGGGGGTAATGAAAAACTGTTTTTT,CASSSIFGGNEKLFF
12,TRBJ2-1,-,TRBD2,TRBV2,TGTGCCAGCAGTGTCGGAGCGGGGGGGCCTTTCTTC,CASSVGAGGPFF
15,TRBJ1-1,once,-,TRBV19,TGTGCCAGTAGGCCTCTACAGGGAAGGGGCACTGAAGCTTTCTTT,CASRPLQGRGTEAFF
14,TRBJ2-7,-,TRBD2,TRBV28,TGTGCCAGCAGTTCCCCTAGCGGGGACTACGAGCAGTACTTC,CASSSPSGDYEQYF
14,TRBJ2-7,few,TRBD1,TRBV6-6,TGTGCCAGCAGTCACCGGGACAGGGGGGGCGAGCAGTACTTC,CASSHRDRGGEQYF
14,TRBJ2-2,few,-,TRBV9,TGTGCCAGCAGCGGCTGGGCGGGAACCGGGGAGCTGTTTTTT,CASSGWAGTGELFF
14,TRBJ2-1,-,TRBD2,TRBV5-1,TGCGCCAGCAGCCCCCTCGCGGGGGTTAATGAGCAGTTCTTC,CASSPLAGVNEQFF
13,TRBJ1-5,few,-,TRBV30,TGTGCCTGGAGTGCAGGGGGCAATCAGCCCCAGCATTTT,CAWSAGGNQPQHF
15,TRBJ2-1,-,TRBD2,TRBV28,TGTGCCAGCGGGGCTAGCGGGGGGGAGGTGAATGAGCAGTTCTTC,CASGASGGEVNEQFF
13,TRBJ1-1,-,-,TRBV7-9,TGTGCCAGCAGCTTATTCGGCGGCCCTGAAGCTTTCTTT,CASSLFGGPEAFF
17,TRBJ2-1,-,TRBD1,TRBV7-2,TGTGCCAGCAGCTGGGGGACAGATCAATCCCGGAACAATGAGCAGTTCTTC,CASSWGTDQSRNNEQFF